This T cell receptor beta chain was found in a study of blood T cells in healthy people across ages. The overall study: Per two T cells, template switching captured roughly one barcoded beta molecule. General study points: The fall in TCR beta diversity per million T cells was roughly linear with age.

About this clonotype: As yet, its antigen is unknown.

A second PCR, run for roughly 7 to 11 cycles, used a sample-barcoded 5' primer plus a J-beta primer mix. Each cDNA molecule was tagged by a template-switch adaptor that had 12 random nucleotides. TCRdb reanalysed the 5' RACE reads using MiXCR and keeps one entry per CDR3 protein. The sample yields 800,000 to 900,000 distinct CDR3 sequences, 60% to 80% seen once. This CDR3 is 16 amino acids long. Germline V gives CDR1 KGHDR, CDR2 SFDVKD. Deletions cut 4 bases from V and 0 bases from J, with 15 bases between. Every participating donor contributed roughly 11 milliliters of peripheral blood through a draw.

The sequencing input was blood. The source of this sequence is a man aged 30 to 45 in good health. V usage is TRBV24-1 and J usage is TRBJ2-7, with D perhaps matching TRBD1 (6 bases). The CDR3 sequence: CATSDSGAGISYEQYF. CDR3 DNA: TGTGCCACCAGTGACTCAGGGGCGGGTATCTCCTACGAGCAGTACTTC.